These 22 T cell receptor beta chains were sequenced from one sample in a study of T cell responses to AZD1222 COVID-19 vaccine. Repertoires were generated with immunoSEQ multiplex PCR, while TCRdb's copy carries only in-frame clones and drops some. The sample has about 120,000 clones, approximately 90% seen once. Sequenced here: peripheral blood, sampled 28 days after the second AZD1222 dose. These receptors were taken from an adult who received the AZD1222 COVID-19 vaccine.

The V call is TRBV6-4, the J call TRBJ2-3; TRBD2 aligns across 8 bases. CDR1 is MRHNA and CDR2 is SNTAGT in the germline V gene. The V segment lost 6 bases and the J segment 0 bases; nucleotides outside the gene matches: 5. The CDR3 has 15 residues. CDR3 region: CASSELAGSTDTQYF. In nucleotides, the CDR3 is TGTGCCAGCAGCGAGTTAGCGGGAAGCACAGATACGCAGTATTTT.

This clone was seen a few times. The chain couples TRBV28 to TRBJ1-2; tentative D call: TRBD1 (6 bases). Trimming left V 5 bases short and J 8 bases short, with 15 bases between. This CDR3 contains 13 residues. From germline, CDR1 is MDHEN and CDR2 SYDVKM. The CDR3 loop reads CASSPATGGGYTF. For the CDR3, the DNA is TGTGCCAGCAGTCCGGCGACAGGAGGCGGCTACACCTTC.

This clone was counted a single time. V is TRBV7-2 and J is TRBJ2-7, with 9 bases identical to TRBD1. V lost 4 bases to trimming and J lost 6 bases; unmatched junction nucleotides: 19. The CDR3 has 18 residues. The V gene's germline CDR1 is SGHTA and CDR2 FQGNSA. The CDR3 DNA follows: TGTGCCAGCAGCTCGCAACCCCCTCTCCGGGACAGGGTCATCGAGCAGTACTTC. Protein: CASSSQPPLRDRVIEQYF.

This chain joins TRBV7-2 and TRBJ1-5, with no clear D. The CDR3 is 12 residues long. With 6 bases removed from V and 9 bases from J, the gap between germline ends came to 12 bases. Germline V gives CDR1 SGHTA, CDR2 FQGNSA. CDR3 sequence (DNA): TGTGCCAGCAGGGGAGGAGGTGGGCCCCAGCATTTT. It yields the protein CASRGGGGPQHF.

The chain employs TRBV7-9 and TRBJ2-3; 8 bases agree with TRBD2. Germline lookup yields CDR1 SEHNR and CDR2 FQNEAQ (reference sequence). J lost 5 bases, V lost 2 bases, and 3 bases had no gene match. This CDR3 region has 14 residues. Written as DNA, the CDR3 is TGTGCCAGCAGCTTACCGGGGGGGCGAGATACGCAGTATTTT. It translates to CASSLPGGRDTQYF.

This clone was observed a handful of times. The CDR3 bases are TGCGCCAGCAGCCGGGACAGGGGGGAATATGGCTACACCTTC. Its translation is CASSRDRGEYGYTF. This chain joins TRBV4-1 and TRBJ1-2, with 11 bases that match TRBD1. There are 14 residues in the CDR3. Trimming at V came to 4 bases and at J to 5 bases, leaving 3 bases not matched to a gene. CDR1 is MGHRA and CDR2 is YSYEKL in the germline V gene.

The V gene is TRBV5-1, the J gene TRBJ2-7, with TRBD2 identical over 8 bases. The CDR3 covers 16 residues. Trimming cost V 0 bases and J 3 bases; bases outside gene matches: 8. Germline CDR1 is SGHRS and CDR2 is YFSETQ. CDR3 sequence reads: CASSLGASGHSYEQYF. CDR3 DNA: TGCGCCAGCAGCTTGGGCGCTAGCGGGCACAGCTACGAGCAGTACTTC.

This chain joins TRBV28 and TRBJ2-5, with D possibly called TRBD1 or TRBD2 (5 bases each). V dropped 5 bases and J dropped 4 bases, with 23 bases sitting between them. Looked up from germline, CDR1 is MDHEN and CDR2 is SYDVKM. The CDR3 runs 17 residues. Here the CDR3 DNA reads TGTGCCAGCAGTCTCGGGACGGAACGATACTCGAGAGAGACCCAGTACTTC. This gives the protein CASSLGTERYSRETQYF.

The chain joins TRBV7-9 to TRBJ2-2; D might be TRBD1 (6 bases). V was cut by 6 bases and J by 3 bases, with 14 bases left in between. CDR3 length: 15 residues. In germline, CDR1 is SEHNR, CDR2 FQNEAQ (reference sequence). This CDR3 reads CASSSDRIYTGELFF. The DNA for the CDR3 is TGTGCCAGCAGTTCCGACAGGATCTACACCGGGGAGCTGTTTTTT.

In DNA, the CDR3 is TGTGCCACCAGAAAAGATCTCCTCTCTGGAAACACCATATATTTT. Its translation is CATRKDLLSGNTIYF. This rearrangement joins TRBV15 to TRBJ1-3; no clear D gene. The germline gives CDR1 LNHNV, CDR2 YYDKDF (reference sequence). CDR3 length: 15 amino acids. V lost 6 bases, J lost 0 bases, and 12 bases lay in between.

The chain couples TRBV4-2 to TRBJ2-4; D is ambiguous. This CDR3 is built from 16 residues. Germline V gene data show CDR1 as LGHNA and CDR2 as YNFKEQ. Trimming cost V 1 base and J 3 bases, with 13 bases left between them. CDR3 nucleotide sequence: TGTGCCAGCAGCCAAGTAGGGCCCCCCGGCAAAAACATTCAGTACTTC. Amino acids: CASSQVGPPGKNIQYF.

V gene TRBV28 combines with J gene TRBJ1-2; D is possibly TRBD1 (5 bases). Deletions cut 3 bases from V and 9 bases from J, with 17 bases between. The CDR3 runs 14 residues. Germline CDR1 is MDHEN and CDR2 is SYDVKM. The DNA of the CDR3 is TGTGCCAGCAGTTTGCCCGGGGGGGGAATGAGCTACACCTTC. Protein product: CASSLPGGGMSYTF.

This chain joins TRBV7-9 and TRBJ1-1, with a weak D call TRBD1 (5 bases). Germline lookup yields CDR1 SEHNR and CDR2 FQNEAQ (reference sequence). V was pared by 10 bases and J by 0 bases, with 12 bases between. This CDR3 has 13 residues. The CDR3: CATTDSLNTEAFF. The CDR3 DNA is TGTGCCACCACCGACAGTTTGAACACTGAAGCTTTCTTT. The full variable domain, with the rest looked up from reference TRBV7-9 and TRBJ1-1, is DTGVSQNPRHKITKRGQNVTFRCDPISEHNRLYWYRQTLGQGPEFLTYFQNEAQLEKSRLLSDRFSAERPKGSFSTLEIQRTEQGDSAMYLCATTDSLNTEAFFGQGTRLTVV.

J is TRBJ2-7 and V is TRBV5-4; D perhaps matches TRBD2 (7 bases). Germline values: CDR1 SGHNT, CDR2 YYREEE (reference sequence). The V gene lost 3 bases and the J gene lost 0 bases, with 10 bases spanning the gap. The CDR3 is 14 amino acids. The chain's CDR3 is CASSWGGRSYEQYF. As DNA, the CDR3 is TGTGCCAGCAGCTGGGGGGGCCGCTCCTACGAGCAGTACTTC.

The chain recombines TRBV11-2 with TRBJ1-5; no reliable D call. Germline loops: CDR1 SGHAT, CDR2 FQNNGV. The CDR3 is made up of 13 amino acids. V lost 2 bases to trimming and J lost 5 bases, with 7 bases between them. The CDR3 loop is CASSLTPDQPQHF. The CDR3 bases are TGTGCCAGCAGCTTAACTCCCGATCAGCCCCAGCATTTT.

The chain recombines TRBV24-1 with TRBJ1-2; D gene uncertain. The CDR3 length is 13 residues. The V gene's germline CDR1 is KGHDR and CDR2 SFDVKD. Trimming took off 3 bases at V and 8 bases at J, with 12 bases between the two ends. The CDR3 nucleotides are TGTGCCACCAGTGATGACCGTTCGGAGGGCTACACCTTC. It codes for CATSDDRSEGYTF.

The V call is TRBV27, the J call TRBJ1-1; D is uncertain. Trimming left V 8 bases short and J 0 bases short, with 13 bases between. The CDR3 is 14 amino acids. The germline V gene encodes CDR1 MNHEY and CDR2 SMNVEV (reference sequence). CDR3 residues: CASPWTRMNTEAFF. CDR3 nucleotide sequence: TGTGCCAGCCCTTGGACCCGAATGAACACTGAAGCTTTCTTT.

This clone was observed a single time. The chain has TRBV5-1 and TRBJ2-6, with D maybe TRBD1 (5 bases). CDR3 length: 15 amino acids. The germline V gene has CDR1 SGHRS and CDR2 YFSETQ. Trimming took 4 bases from V and 5 from J, leaving 13 bases between them. CDR3 region: CASSQTAPRANVLTF. For the CDR3, the DNA is TGCGCCAGCAGCCAGACAGCTCCTAGGGCCAACGTCCTGACTTTC.

This chain connects TRBV28 to TRBJ1-2, with 10 bases aligning to TRBD1. This CDR3 spans 14 amino acids. The J segment lost 7 bases and the V segment lost 10 bases, leaving 12 bases of the junction unmatched. Germline CDR1 is MDHEN and CDR2 is SYDVKM. CDR3 region: CAIKTGGVFSGYTF. The CDR3 bases are TGTGCCATAAAGACAGGGGGCGTCTTTAGTGGCTACACCTTC.

Written as DNA, the CDR3 is TGTGCCAGCAGCCCTAGCTCGGGGCGCACTGAAGCTTTCTTT. It yields the protein CASSPSSGRTEAFF. The chain links TRBV7-8 to TRBJ1-1, with D tentatively TRBD1 (5 bases). V was shortened by 5 bases and J by 4 bases, with 14 bases between the two germline ends. This CDR3 is built from 14 residues. The germline V gene has CDR1 SGHVS and CDR2 FQNEAQ.

The V call is TRBV5-1, the J call TRBJ2-7, with D perhaps matching TRBD2 (6 bases). The CDR3 is 16 residues long. V shed 0 bases and J shed 1 base, with 14 bases lying between them. CDR1 and CDR2 from the germline V gene are SGHRS and YFSETQ. The CDR3 sequence: CASSLAHGGASYEQYF. The CDR3 DNA is TGCGCCAGCAGCTTGGCCCACGGGGGTGCTTCCTACGAGCAGTACTTC. The variable domain in full, completed from reference TRBV5-1 and TRBJ2-7, reads KAGVTQTPRYLIKTRGQQVTLSCSPISGHRSVSWYQQTPGQGLQFLFEYFSETQRNKGNFPGRFSGRQFSNSRSEMNVSTLELGDSALYLCASSLAHGGASYEQYFGPGTRLTVT.

A single count supports this clone. This chain uses TRBV10-3 with TRBJ2-2; 7 bases are a match to TRBD1. The CDR3 runs 15 residues. Germline V gene data show CDR1 as ENHRY and CDR2 as SYGVKD. V shed 6 bases, J shed 0 bases, and the junction held 4 bases outside the gene matches. Here the CDR3 reads CAIRTGQTNTGELFF. DNA of the CDR3: TGTGCCATCAGAACGGGACAGACGAACACCGGGGAGCTGTTTTTT.